This TCR beta chain was recovered during a study of blood T cell repertoires in COVID-19 (dated by TCRdb to the early 2020s). Looking at the study overall: The collaborator samples originated in the United States, Italy and Spain and spanned the acute and convalescent phases of COVID-19. The prospective study material was composed of cDNA or gDNA derived from T cells, B-cell-depleted T cells, or PBMCs. Deeply sampled blood TCRbeta repertoires from subjects exposed to, actively infected with, or recovered from COVID-19 were included in the dataset. The repertoires were released in a freely available public database meant as a resource for research on the immune response to SARS-CoV-2. Samples came from the ongoing ImmuneRACE study (first 160 participants) plus 1,254 subjects from 6 global collaborators. Sample metadata almost always included a de-identified subject ID, COVID-19 status, age in years and sex. HLA class I and class II types, where available, came from metadata supplied by the sample provider rather than from assay-based typing.

The immunoSEQ Assay, a bias-controlled multiplex PCR, was used to amplify TCRbeta CDR3 regions from genomic DNA. From the authors' description of their analysis: Nucleated cell counts per sample were estimated from amplification of reference gene primers within the assay. Sequence reads were collapsed and filtered to measure the absolute abundance of every unique TCRbeta CDR3 rearrangement. For each sample, productive Simpson clonality was calculated as the square root of Simpson's diversity index across productive rearrangements. TCRdb provides this immuneACCESS table in a form limited to in-frame rearrangements. Some clones are lacking; in checked studies, under half of them reflect an unresolved V gene, and why the rest are absent is not known. V and J calls and clone size are as listed in that table; D and trimming were resolved from the DNA. In all, the sample holds 120,000 or so clones, and around 85% of those were seen once. In total, the top ten clones hold approximately 7.9% of the sample.

On this clone itself: It has no known antigen specificity. Base qualities are missing; no much larger clone stands one base away.

Paper-wide results and their limitations: The quantity of clinical and demographic metadata differed by source and by participant and was supplied without curation.

Samples from volunteer blood donors who had recovered from COVID-19 were contributed by a second Seattle source. The collaborating institutions used their own protocols to collect whole blood in K2EDTA tubes. For TCRbeta analysis, collaborators shipped samples as frozen whole blood, isolated PBMCs, or DNA extracted from either of those sample types. This clonotype originated in a man aged 65 to 79 who had recovered from COVID-19. The sequenced sample consisted of peripheral blood.

The sequence in DNA is TGTGCCAGCAGTGAATATTGGACAGGGGATCAGCCCCAGCATTTT. Its translation is CASSEYWTGDQPQHF. This sequence uses TRBV6-1 and TRBJ1-5; a stretch of 9 junction bases matches TRBD1. V and J are trimmed by 2 bases and 5 bases, and the gene matches miss 4 bases of the junction. For CDR1 and CDR2, the germline V gene lists MNHNS and SASEGT. The CDR3 holds 15 amino acids from the cysteine to the phenylalanine. CDR3 DNA is the only sequence kept; it has 45 bases, read in frame from the first base.